This T cell receptor (beta chain) was retrieved from a study of cytomegalovirus exposure and HLA in healthy donors. PCR involved 60 Vbeta and 13 Jbeta primers. Profiled with immunoSEQ multiplex PCR; TCRdb holds only in-frame clones, not every one. The table lists some 150,000 clones, about 83% of them singletons. This CDR3 is built from 16 residues. The chain couples TRBV21-1 to TRBJ1-5; the table's TRBD1 call for D was not verified on the DNA. TRBV21-1 has pseudogene status. The specimen sequenced was PBMCs. The source is a woman younger than 45 in good health and CMV-seronegative. This CDR3 reads CASSKGGRVGNQPQHF. CDR3 in DNA: TGTGCCAGCAGCAAAGGGGGCAGGGTTGGCAATCAGCCCCAGCATTTT.